Below, 19 T cell receptor beta chains from the same sample are listed, as sequenced in a study of T cells in Graves' hyperthyroidism and ophthalmopathy. The investigators amplified TCR beta CDR3 regions from RNA transcripts. A first-round RT-PCR of the TCR CDR3 used the HTBI primer set. TCRdb recomputed calls from the multiplex PCR reads with MiXCR, one row per CDR3 protein. The data show some 600,000 distinct CDR3 sequences, about 15% seen once. The sequenced sample was blood. These receptors came from a woman aged 25 to 39 with Graves' hyperthyroidism that later progressed to Graves' ophthalmopathy.

Details on this clonotype: A much larger clonotype is one base distant, so this may be a read error. This CDR3 reads CAWREADTQYF. CDR3 in DNA: TGTGCCTGGAGGGAGGCAGATACGCAGTATTTT. The chain joins TRBV30 to TRBJ2-3; weak D call: TRBD2 (5 bases). V was clipped by 3 bases and J by 4 bases, with 5 bases between them. Germline CDR1 reads GTSNPN; CDR2 reads SVGIG (reference sequence). The CDR3 loop spans 11 amino acids. Full variable domain (outside the CDR3, taken from reference TRBV30 and TRBJ2-3): SQTIHQWPATLVQPVGSPLSLECTVEGTSNPNLYWYRQAAGRGLQLLFYSVGIGQISSEVPQNLSASRPQDRQFILSSKKLLLSDSGFYLCAWREADTQYFGPGTRLTVL.

This chain connects TRBV19 to TRBJ2-1; 12 bases line up with TRBD2. The ends lost 4 bases at V and 6 bases at J; junction bases unmatched: 4. Germline CDR1 reads LNHDA; CDR2 reads SQIVND (reference sequence). The CDR3 covers 15 residues. The CDR3 DNA sequence: TGTGCCAGTAGTAGGACTAGCGGGGTACTCAATGAGCAGTTCTTC. Encoded protein: CASSRTSGVLNEQFF.

This clonotype has a count of ten or more. V and J are TRBV7-9 and TRBJ1-3; tentative D call: TRBD1 (5 bases). Germline V lookup: CDR1 SEHNR, CDR2 FQNEAQ (reference sequence). Trimming shortened V by 6 bases and J by 0 bases, and 9 bases separated the two germline ends. CDR3 length: 14 residues. CDR3 nucleotide sequence: TGTGCCAGCAGATCCGACAGCTCTGGAAACACCATATATTTT. The encoded protein is CASRSDSSGNTIYF.

The rearrangement links TRBV29-1 to TRBJ2-1, with 7 bases lining up with TRBD2. This CDR3 contains 15 residues. J lost 4 bases, V lost 2 bases, and 8 bases had no gene match. CDR1 SQVTM and CDR2 ANQGSEA come from the germline V gene. CDR3 sequence: CSVETLAARYNEQFF. The CDR3 DNA is TGCAGCGTTGAAACTCTAGCGGCCCGATACAATGAGCAGTTCTTC.

Ten or more counts support this clonotype. The J gene is TRBJ2-2, the V gene TRBV27, with 10 bases lining up with TRBD2. CDR3 length: 17 residues. Germline V CDR1 and CDR2: MNHEY, SMNVEV (reference sequence). V trimming: 2 bases; J trimming: 5 bases; junction bases outside the gene matches: 8. DNA of the CDR3: TGTGCCAGCAGTTTAAGGGGAACTAGCGGGAATACCGGGGAGCTGTTTTTT. As protein: CASSLRGTSGNTGELFF.

V and J are TRBV6-1 and TRBJ1-5; maybe TRBD1 (6 bases). Germline CDR1 and CDR2: MNHNS and SASEGT. The CDR3 sequence is 15 residues long. Trimming took off 10 bases at V and 5 bases at J, with 21 bases between the two ends. This chain's CDR3 is CATNGGGGSDQPQHF. In DNA, the CDR3 is TGTGCCACCAATGGAGGGGGTGGTTCGGATCAGCCCCAGCATTTT.

In its sample, this clonotype was seen many times. The rearrangement joins TRBV9 to TRBJ2-1, with D possibly being TRBD1 (6 bases). This CDR3 has 16 residues. Germline lookup yields CDR1 SGDLS and CDR2 YYNGEE. The germline V and J ends were trimmed by 1 base and 2 bases, with 13 bases remaining between them. In DNA form, the CDR3 reads TGTGCCAGCAGCGTAACAGGGAGAGGGGCCTACAATGAGCAGTTCTTC. Protein product: CASSVTGRGAYNEQFF.

The V call is TRBV24-1, the J call TRBJ2-7, with D possibly matching TRBD2 (7 bases). V lost 9 bases and J 2 bases, leaving 13 bases between the germline ends. The V gene's germline CDR1 is KGHDR and CDR2 SFDVKD. CDR3 length equals 13 residues. CDR3 in DNA: TGTGCCACCGGGGGGGGGCCAACCTACGAGCAGTACTTC. It specifies CATGGGPTYEQYF.

This clonotype was recorded at least ten times. The V call is TRBV7-6, the J call TRBJ1-6; D might be TRBD1 (6 bases). The CDR3 is made up of 17 amino acids. Germline V lookup: CDR1 SGHVS, CDR2 FNYEAQ. Trimming shortened V by 0 bases and J by 10 bases, and 19 bases separated the two germline ends. The CDR3, as DNA: TGTGCCAGCAGCTTAGCGGTTCATGGCAGGGGCGACTCACCCCTCCACTTT. It codes for CASSLAVHGRGDSPLHF.

The table lists this clonotype with many counts. The chain carries TRBV5-1 and TRBJ1-5; D may be TRBD1 (5 bases). Germline values: CDR1 SGHRS, CDR2 YFSETQ. The CDR3 sequence is 15 residues long. V lost 0 bases to trimming and J lost 6 bases, with 13 bases between them. The CDR3 reads CASSLDGTDVQPQHF. The CDR3, as DNA: TGCGCCAGCAGCTTGGACGGGACGGACGTTCAGCCCCAGCATTTT.

This clonotype was seen only a few times. With a much larger clone just one base away, this may be a read error. The V and J genes are TRBV2 and TRBJ1-1; the D gene is possibly TRBD1 (5 bases). The CDR3 runs to 11 residues. Germline CDR1 reads SNHLY; CDR2 reads FYNNEI. CDR3 DNA sequence: TGTGCCGGCAGTGAAGGTGACAGCGCTTTCTTT. Translating it yields CAGSEGDSAFF. The whole variable domain, filled in from reference TRBV2 and TRBJ1-1, reads EPEVTQTPSHQVTQMGQEVILRCVPISNHLYFYWYRQILGQKVEFLVSFYNNEISEKSEIFDDQFSVERPDGSNFTLKIRSTKLEDSAMYFCAGSEGDSAFFGQGTRLTVV.

This clonotype occurred once. This chain links TRBV4-2 with TRBJ2-7; 16 nucleotides agree with TRBD2. The germline CDR1 and CDR2 sequences are LGHNA and YNFKEQ. The CDR3 contains 19 residues. V gave up 4 bases and J gave up 4 bases; unmatched junction bases: 13. The CDR3 DNA reads as TGTGCCAGCAGCCCCGAGGGACCGGGACTAGCGGGAGGGTTGTACGAGCAGTACTTC. Protein sequence: CASSPEGPGLAGGLYEQYF.

This clonotype was recorded at least ten times. This sequence joins TRBV6-1 and TRBJ1-5, with 7 bases lining up with TRBD1. The CDR3 loop spans 14 amino acids. From germline, CDR1 is MNHNS and CDR2 SASEGT. V shed 7 bases and J 4 bases; nucleotides not matched to a gene: 7. Written as DNA, the CDR3 is TGTGCCAGCATAGGGGGCTTTAGTAATCAGCCCCAGCATTTT. Amino acid sequence: CASIGGFSNQPQHF.

This clonotype has a count of ten or more. The chain combines TRBV18 with TRBJ1-2; D not certain. The germline V and J ends were trimmed by 0 bases and 2 bases, with 13 bases remaining between them. The CDR3 runs 16 residues. Looked up from germline, CDR1 is KGHSH and CDR2 is LQKENI. The CDR3 nucleotides read TGTGCCAGCTCACCACCGTCCACGACGATAAACTATGGCTACACCTTC. Residues: CASSPPSTTINYGYTF.

The rearrangement uses TRBV4-2 and TRBJ2-7; perhaps TRBD1 as D (6 bases). In germline, CDR1 is LGHNA, CDR2 YNFKEQ. This CDR3 is built from 14 residues. Trimming stripped 7 bases from V and 3 bases from J, with 16 bases between. CDR3 sequence (DNA): TGTGCCAGCATCCTCGAAAGGGGGAACTACGAGCAGTACTTC. Amino acid sequence: CASILERGNYEQYF.

This clonotype has a handful of counts. The V gene is TRBV6-1, the J gene TRBJ1-4; 7 bases line up with TRBD1. The germline V gene encodes CDR1 MNHNS and CDR2 SASEGT. The junction had 8 bases not matched to a gene; V was cut back by 6 bases and J by 7 bases. The CDR3 is 14 amino acids. The chain's CDR3 is CASRSGQVAEKLFF. The CDR3 DNA reads TGTGCCAGCAGATCTGGACAGGTCGCTGAAAAACTGTTTTTT.

This clonotype was found many times. The chain carries TRBV12-3 or TRBV12-4 and TRBJ1-1; perhaps TRBD1 as D (5 bases). CDR3 length equals 16 residues. Trimming cost V 4 bases and J 3 bases, with 18 bases left between them. CDR3 sequence: CASSYQGGFGDTEAFF. DNA for the CDR3: TGTGCCAGCAGTTACCAGGGAGGTTTTGGGGACACTGAAGCTTTCTTT.

This clonotype was observed a handful of times. The chain carries TRBV3-1 and TRBJ2-7; tentative D call: TRBD2 (6 bases). This CDR3 comprises 16 residues. Germline V lookup: CDR1 LGHDT, CDR2 YNNKEL (reference sequence). V was pared by 3 bases and J by 3 bases, with 18 bases between. The CDR3 coding sequence is TGTGCCAGCAGCCAGGGTAGCGGAAGCGAGGGCTACGAGCAGTACTTC. Amino acid sequence: CASSQGSGSEGYEQYF.

There are a few counts of this clonotype. The CDR3 here is CASSPPPIGQGYYEQYF. In nucleotides, the CDR3 is TGTGCCAGCTCACCTCCACCCATTGGACAGGGATACTACGAGCAGTACTTC. This chain links TRBV18 with TRBJ2-7; 8 nucleotides align to TRBD1. The CDR3 contains 17 residues. V shed 3 bases, J shed 3 bases, and the junction held 13 bases outside the gene matches. Germline lookup yields CDR1 KGHSH and CDR2 LQKENI.